The clone carrying this TCR beta chain was found once. The data belong to a study of blood T cell repertoires in COVID-19. Across the study: COVID-19 samples collected from the United States, Italy and Spain covered acute and convalescent phases. From T cells, B-cell-depleted T cells, or PBMCs came the material, which was cDNA or gDNA.

V lost 0 bases and J lost 4; bases outside the gene matches: 10. This CDR3 has 18 amino acids. From germline, CDR1 is LGHNA and CDR2 YSLEER. The authors' processing: Amplification of reference gene primers provided the estimated nucleated cell counts. Sequenced by immunoSEQ multiplex PCR; TCRdb stores in-frame clones only, minus some. V and J calls and clone size are given by that table; D and trimming were obtained from the DNA. The table lists around 200,000 clones, roughly 84% of them singletons, with about a sixth in the top ten. The chain uses TRBV4-3 and TRBJ2-3; 10 positions match TRBD2. Sequencing was done on a sample of peripheral blood. The source of this sequence is a woman older than 75 with active or convalescent COVID-19. As DNA, the CDR3 is TGCGCCAGCAGCCAAGATCAGGGAGCGGGGGGGCGGGCAGATACGCAGTATTTT. Protein: CASSQDQGAGGRADTQYF.